Presented here are 18 T cell receptor beta chains from one specimen sequenced in a study of neurological immune-mediated disorders. TCRdb passed the 5' RACE reads through MiXCR, listing each CDR3 protein once. The table records around 21,000 distinct CDR3 sequences, 6.5% to 9% of them present only once. The specimen was CD8+ T cells from blood. The receptor source for this set is a woman in her twenties or thirties with HTLV-1-associated myelopathy (HAM/TSP).

This clonotype showed up many times. The chain links TRBV7-6 to TRBJ1-1; 8 bases are shared with TRBD1. The V gene end was trimmed by 5 bases and the J gene end by 1 base; junction bases not matched to a gene: 6. CDR3 length equals 15 residues. CDR1 SGHVS and CDR2 FNYEAQ come from the germline V gene. CDR3 in amino acids: CASSPGTGENTEAFF. The CDR3 DNA follows: TGTGCCAGCAGCCCAGGGACAGGAGAGAACACTGAAGCTTTCTTT.

In this sample, this clonotype turned up many times. The rearrangement links TRBV7-9 to TRBJ2-6; possible D gene TRBD2, 5 bases. Trimming removed 6 bases at V and 0 bases at J, with 15 bases between. Germline V gene sequence: CDR1 SEHNR, CDR2 FQNEAQ (reference sequence). The CDR3 spans 17 residues. CDR3 sequence reads: CASSHGLQSSGANVLTF. The CDR3 region has the DNA TGTGCCAGCAGTCACGGACTTCAGAGCTCTGGGGCCAACGTCCTGACTTTC.

This clonotype was picked up many times. CDR3: CSARAGTSGFNEQFF. CDR3 DNA sequence: TGCAGTGCTAGAGCCGGGACTAGCGGATTCAATGAGCAGTTCTTC. This rearrangement joins TRBV20-1 to TRBJ2-1; 11 bases are shared with TRBD2. The CDR3 runs to 15 residues. V lost 1 base, J lost 6 bases, and 5 bases stayed unmatched. Germline CDR1 DFQATT, CDR2 SNEGSKA (reference sequence).

This clonotype is classed as medium-sized. V usage is TRBV5-1 and J usage is TRBJ1-4; no firm D call. The CDR3 consists of 11 residues. The V end was cut by 0 bases, the J end by 8 bases, with 2 bases between. Germline CDR1 reads SGHRS; CDR2 reads YFSETQ. In DNA, the CDR3 is TGCGCCAGCAGCTTGGGCGAAAAACTGTTTTTT. It encodes CASSLGEKLFF.

This clonotype was detected many times. The V call is TRBV20-1, the J call TRBJ2-1; 9 bases are a match to TRBD2. CDR3 length: 14 amino acids. The germline gives CDR1 DFQATT, CDR2 SNEGSKA (reference sequence). Germline trimming cut 8 bases from V and 3 bases from J; bases unmatched to any gene: 8. The CDR3 protein is CSSTGTSYYNEQFF. CDR3 nucleotide sequence: TGCAGTTCTACCGGGACTAGCTACTACAATGAGCAGTTCTTC.

This clonotype was picked up many times. The rearrangement joins TRBV29-1 to TRBJ1-5, with D perhaps TRBD1 (5 bases). The germline V gene has CDR1 SQVTM and CDR2 ANQGSEA. The CDR3 runs to 15 residues. With 0 bases removed from V and 6 bases from J, the gap between germline ends came to 15 bases. CDR3 coding DNA: TGCAGCGTTGAAGATCAATGGGGGGAGGGTCAGCCCCAGCATTTT. It yields the protein CSVEDQWGEGQPQHF.

This clonotype came up many times. V usage is TRBV20-1 and J usage is TRBJ2-7; D tentatively reads TRBD1 or TRBD2 (6 bases each). The germline V gene has CDR1 DFQATT and CDR2 SNEGSKA (reference sequence). V was shortened by 0 bases and J by 4 bases, with 16 bases between the two germline ends. The CDR3 is made up of 15 amino acids. The CDR3 protein is CSARELKGGAYEQYF. CDR3 nucleotides: TGCAGTGCTAGAGAGCTGAAGGGGGGCGCGTACGAGCAGTACTTC.

This clonotype was counted at least ten times. The chain carries TRBV6-2 or TRBV6-3 and TRBJ2-1, with TRBD2 identical over 11 bases. The CDR3 runs 16 residues. The germline gives CDR1 MNHEY, CDR2 SVGEGT. J gave up 9 bases and V 0 bases, and 7 bases lay outside the gene matches. The CDR3 region is CASSYSSSGGAGEQFF. In DNA, the CDR3 is TGTGCCAGCAGTTACTCGAGTAGCGGGGGGGCCGGTGAGCAGTTCTTC.

This clonotype was seen at least ten times. The chain links TRBV20-1 to TRBJ2-3; 9 bases line up with TRBD2. From germline, CDR1 is DFQATT and CDR2 SNEGSKA (reference sequence). Trimming at V came to 1 base and at J to 4 bases, leaving 9 bases not matched to a gene. CDR3 size: 16 residues. The DNA for the CDR3 is TGCAGTGCTAGAGCGCTCAGTATAGCGGGGGCAGATACGCAGTATTTT. Translated, it gives CSARALSIAGADTQYF.

There are many counts of this clonotype. The chain links TRBV27 to TRBJ1-2; D perhaps matches TRBD1 (5 bases). Germline V lookup: CDR1 MNHEY, CDR2 SMNVEV (reference sequence). V was pared by 7 bases and J by 4 bases, with 19 bases between. There are 15 residues in the CDR3. CDR3: CASKIGGYGIYGYTF. CDR3 nucleotides: TGTGCCAGCAAAATCGGGGGATATGGAATCTATGGCTACACCTTC.

This clonotype was counted at least ten times. This rearrangement joins TRBV12-3 or TRBV12-4 to TRBJ1-5; tentative D call: TRBD1 (5 bases). V shed 1 base and J shed 9 bases, with 16 bases lying between them. The CDR3 consists of 15 residues. The CDR3 DNA follows: TGTGCCAGCAGTTTAGGGCAGGGAGGGACCGGGCCCCAGCATTTT. Translated: CASSLGQGGTGPQHF.

This clonotype was recorded a few times. The V and J genes are TRBV7-6 and TRBJ1-5, with unresolved D. This CDR3 is 15 amino acids long. Per the germline V gene, CDR1 is SGHVS and CDR2 is FNYEAQ. Trimming cost V 4 bases and J 5 bases, with 15 bases left between them. The CDR3 spells CASSSEAGEHQPQHF. CDR3 in DNA: TGTGCCAGCAGCTCCGAGGCCGGGGAACATCAGCCCCAGCATTTT. The complete variable domain, with remaining parts taken from reference TRBV7-6 and TRBJ1-5, reads GAGVSQSPRYKVTKRGQDVALRCDPISGHVSLYWYRQALGQGPEFLTYFNYEAQQDKSGLPNDRFSAERPEGSISTLTIQRTEQRDSAMYRCASSSEAGEHQPQHFGDGTRLSIL.

This clonotype was observed at least ten times. The chain carries TRBV3-1 and TRBJ1-2; D gene ambiguous. Trimming pared 1 base from V and 5 bases from J, leaving 17 bases between. The CDR3 loop spans 16 amino acids. Germline CDR1 and CDR2: LGHDT and YNNKEL (reference sequence). CDR3 amino acids: CASSQGEQSFSYGYTF. The CDR3 bases are TGTGCCAGCAGCCAAGGGGAACAGTCTTTCTCATATGGCTACACCTTC.

This clonotype was picked up a small number of times. This chain uses TRBV5-6 with TRBJ2-7; D not resolved. This CDR3 has 12 amino acids. The V and J ends lost 3 bases and 0 bases respectively, with 4 bases between them. The V gene's germline CDR1 is SGHDT and CDR2 YYEEEE. The CDR3 loop is CASSWSSYEQYF. The CDR3, as DNA: TGTGCCAGCAGCTGGAGCTCCTACGAGCAGTACTTC.

The J gene is TRBJ2-1, the V gene TRBV2; possibly TRBD1 for D (6 bases). Germline CDR1 and CDR2: SNHLY and FYNNEI. The CDR3 contains 14 residues. The V end lost 2 bases, the J end lost 8 bases, and 13 bases lay between the germline ends. The CDR3 bases are TGTGCCAGCAGTGAATCAGGGGCCTTCTATGAGCAGTTCTTC. Protein sequence: CASSESGAFYEQFF.

This clonotype was counted only a few times. This chain uses TRBV18 with TRBJ2-7, with 7 bases matching TRBD2. Germline V lookup: CDR1 KGHSH, CDR2 LQKENI. CDR3 length: 13 residues. The J segment lost 3 bases and the V segment lost 2 bases, leaving 1 base of the junction unmatched. The CDR3 region is CASSPGEGYEQYF. CDR3 nucleotides: TGTGCCAGCTCACCAGGGGAGGGCTACGAGCAGTACTTC.

Many counts were recorded for this clonotype. The J gene is TRBJ2-2, the V gene TRBV6-5; possibly TRBD1 or TRBD2 for D (5 bases each). The V end lost 5 bases, the J end lost 1 base, and 14 bases lay between the germline ends. The CDR3 sequence is 16 residues long. The V gene's germline CDR1 is MNHEY and CDR2 SVGAGI. The CDR3, as DNA: TGTGCCAGCAGTGAGGGACCAACCATGAACACCGGGGAGCTGTTTTTT. It specifies CASSEGPTMNTGELFF.

This clonotype was seen repeatedly, ten times or more. This chain joins TRBV6-5 and TRBJ2-7, with no clear D. This CDR3 comprises 13 residues. V dropped 0 bases and J dropped 1 base, with 4 bases sitting between them. Germline V CDR1 and CDR2: MNHEY, SVGAGI. CDR3 region: CASSYSESYEQYF. The CDR3 coding sequence is TGTGCCAGCAGTTACTCGGAGTCCTACGAGCAGTACTTC.